This is a list of T cell receptor beta chains from one sample in a study of T-cell reconstitution after alpha-beta-depleted transplantation in children. TCRdb used MiXCR to reprocess the PCR reads, holding one entry per CDR3 protein. The sample gives a few hundred thousand distinct CDR3 sequences, under 15% of which show up once; over 2% is in the top ten. Sequencing was performed on PBMCs, mostly from graft donor cells, taken 360 days after TCRalphabeta/CD19-depleted stem cell transplant. Receptors originate from a male patient younger than 18 who had a stem cell transplant for acute myeloid leukemia, so the T cells may come from the graft donor. Each CDR3 is given with its conserved first and last residue. Each record gives: clone size, J gene, D gene, V gene, CDR3 DNA, CDR3 protein. A D gene is named only where the DNA matches it firmly. Size is stated for part of the rows, as once, few or many counts, or as a class when the clone is expanded.

abundance: .
j_gene: TRBJ2-3
d_gene: TRBD2
v_gene: TRBV11-1
CDR3nt: TGTGCCAGCAGCTCAACCGACCCGGGACTAGCGGGAAAAACACACACAGATACGCAGTATTTT
CDR3aa: CASSSTDPGLAGKTHTDTQYF

abundance: many
j_gene: TRBJ1-5
d_gene: .
v_gene: TRBV6-5
CDR3nt: TGTGCCAGCAACCAGGACGGTAGCAATCAGCCCCAGCATTTT
CDR3aa: CASNQDGSNQPQHF

abundance: .
j_gene: TRBJ2-1
d_gene: TRBD2
v_gene: TRBV20-1
CDR3nt: TGCAGTGGCCCACTAGCGGGGAGCTCCTACAATGAGCAGTTCTTC
CDR3aa: CSGPLAGSSYNEQFF

abundance: .
j_gene: TRBJ2-3
d_gene: TRBD2
v_gene: TRBV11-2
CDR3nt: TGTGCCAGCAGCCACCTAGCGGGAGGCACAGATACGCAGTATTTT
CDR3aa: CASSHLAGGTDTQYF

abundance: few
j_gene: TRBJ2-5
d_gene: .
v_gene: TRBV4-3
CDR3nt: TGCGCCAGCAGCCAAGAAGGAGGTTTGGAGACCCAGTACTTC
CDR3aa: CASSQEGGLETQYF

abundance: .
j_gene: TRBJ2-7
d_gene: TRBD2
v_gene: TRBV20-1
CDR3nt: TGCAGTGCTTCTCGACTAGCGGACTCCTACGAGCAGTACTTC
CDR3aa: CSASRLADSYEQYF

abundance: few
j_gene: TRBJ1-1
d_gene: .
v_gene: TRBV9
CDR3nt: TGTGCCAGCAGCGTAGGAGGGGACATCTTTACTGAAGCTTTCTTT
CDR3aa: CASSVGGDIFTEAFF

abundance: few
j_gene: TRBJ2-5
d_gene: TRBD1
v_gene: TRBV12-3/TRBV12-4
CDR3nt: TGTGCCAGCAGCCAGGGGGACCTAAAGAGTTGGTACCAAGAGACCCAGTACTTC
CDR3aa: CASSQGDLKSWYQETQYF

abundance: few
j_gene: TRBJ2-1
d_gene: TRBD2
v_gene: TRBV2
CDR3nt: TGTGCCAGCAGGCCGCCGTGGAACCCAGCGGGAGGGCCAGGGTCCTACAATGAGCAGTTCTTC
CDR3aa: CASRPPWNPAGGPGSYNEQFF

abundance: many
j_gene: TRBJ1-2
d_gene: .
v_gene: TRBV11-2
CDR3nt: TGTGCCAGCAGCTTAGGTGGGGGACTTGGCTACACCTTC
CDR3aa: CASSLGGGLGYTF

abundance: .
j_gene: TRBJ1-5
d_gene: .
v_gene: TRBV28
CDR3nt: TGTGCCAGCGGCTACGGGCTGGGCAATCAGCCCCAGCATTTT
CDR3aa: CASGYGLGNQPQHF

abundance: .
j_gene: TRBJ2-7
d_gene: .
v_gene: TRBV6-5
CDR3nt: TGTGCCAGCAGTTACGTTTTCGACCAAACCTACGAGCAGTACTTC
CDR3aa: CASSYVFDQTYEQYF

abundance: .
j_gene: TRBJ2-2
d_gene: .
v_gene: TRBV30
CDR3nt: TGTGCCTGGAGTATTAGGGGGACCATGGCGAACACCGGGGAGCTGTTTTTT
CDR3aa: CAWSIRGTMANTGELFF

abundance: many
j_gene: TRBJ2-6
d_gene: .
v_gene: TRBV5-1
CDR3nt: TGCGCCAGCAGCATACCACAGGGCTCTGGGGCCAACGTCCTGACTTTC
CDR3aa: CASSIPQGSGANVLTF

abundance: many
j_gene: TRBJ2-1
d_gene: TRBD1
v_gene: TRBV5-1
CDR3nt: TGCGCCAGCAGTTCCGGGACAGGGGGCTACAATGAGCAGTTCTTC
CDR3aa: CASSSGTGGYNEQFF

abundance: .
j_gene: TRBJ2-7
d_gene: TRBD1
v_gene: TRBV11-2
CDR3nt: TGTGCCAGCAGCTTAGAAGTAGGGCAGGGGGTTACTGGTGGCTACGAGCAGTACTTC
CDR3aa: CASSLEVGQGVTGGYEQYF

abundance: .
j_gene: TRBJ2-1
d_gene: .
v_gene: TRBV29-1
CDR3nt: TGCAGCGTTGAAGGTTTGTCGGGGTTTAATGAGCAGTTCTTC
CDR3aa: CSVEGLSGFNEQFF

abundance: few
j_gene: TRBJ2-3
d_gene: TRBD2
v_gene: TRBV4-2
CDR3nt: TGTGCCAGCAGCCTCAGCCCACTAGCGACCTCTGCCCTAATGGTAGATACGCAGTATTTT
CDR3aa: CASSLSPLATSALMVDTQYF

abundance: few
j_gene: TRBJ2-3
d_gene: .
v_gene: TRBV29-1
CDR3nt: TGCAGCGCCCGAATGGGGCTGCCCGTTTACACAGATACGCAGTATTTT
CDR3aa: CSARMGLPVYTDTQYF

abundance: many
j_gene: TRBJ1-5
d_gene: .
v_gene: TRBV7-9
CDR3nt: TGTGCCAGCAGCTTAGAACAGGGCGGAGGCAATCAGCCCCAGCATTTT
CDR3aa: CASSLEQGGGNQPQHF

abundance: few
j_gene: TRBJ2-1
d_gene: .
v_gene: TRBV12-3/TRBV12-4
CDR3nt: TGTGCCAGCAGTTCCCTCTTTCTCGGTGAGCAGTTCTTC
CDR3aa: CASSSLFLGEQFF

abundance: few
j_gene: TRBJ2-3
d_gene: .
v_gene: TRBV12-3/TRBV12-4
CDR3nt: TGTGCCAGCGCCCTGGGACGACTTCCCCAGTATTTT
CDR3aa: CASALGRLPQYF

abundance: .
j_gene: TRBJ2-2
d_gene: TRBD2
v_gene: TRBV12-3/TRBV12-4
CDR3nt: TGTGCCACCCAACGCCCCCTACTAGCGGGAGTGACCCCCAAGCAACACACCGGGGAGCTGTTTTTT
CDR3aa: CATQRPLLAGVTPKQHTGELFF

abundance: many
j_gene: TRBJ2-1
d_gene: TRBD2
v_gene: TRBV29-1
CDR3nt: TGCAGCGTTGAAGTGGTAGCGGGAAACTACAATGAGCAGTTCTTC
CDR3aa: CSVEVVAGNYNEQFF

abundance: .
j_gene: TRBJ2-1
d_gene: .
v_gene: TRBV7-3
CDR3nt: TGTGCCAGCAGCCCACTAGGACTACCGGCCTACAATGAGCAGTTCTTC
CDR3aa: CASSPLGLPAYNEQFF

abundance: .
j_gene: TRBJ2-7
d_gene: TRBD2
v_gene: TRBV20-1
CDR3nt: TGCAGTGCTAGAGGAGCGGGAGGGGACTACGAGCAGTACTTC
CDR3aa: CSARGAGGDYEQYF

abundance: few
j_gene: TRBJ2-1
d_gene: TRBD2
v_gene: TRBV29-1
CDR3nt: TGCAGCGTTGATGGGACTAGCGGCATCAATGAGCAGTTCTTC
CDR3aa: CSVDGTSGINEQFF

abundance: .
j_gene: TRBJ2-1
d_gene: .
v_gene: TRBV29-1
CDR3nt: TGCAGCGTTGAATACAATGAGCAGTTCTTC
CDR3aa: CSVEYNEQFF

abundance: many
j_gene: TRBJ2-7
d_gene: .
v_gene: TRBV6-5
CDR3nt: TGTGCCAGCAGTTATCAGGGGATGAGCGACGAGCAGTACTTC
CDR3aa: CASSYQGMSDEQYF

abundance: .
j_gene: TRBJ2-2
d_gene: .
v_gene: TRBV18
CDR3nt: TGTGCCAGCTCACCGACCCCTACGGGGAACACCGGGGAGCTGTTTTTT
CDR3aa: CASSPTPTGNTGELFF

abundance: .
j_gene: TRBJ2-4
d_gene: .
v_gene: TRBV30
CDR3nt: TGTGCCTGGAGTGACACACAAAACATTCAGTACTTC
CDR3aa: CAWSDTQNIQYF

abundance: few
j_gene: TRBJ1-5
d_gene: .
v_gene: TRBV6-2/TRBV6-3
CDR3nt: TGTGCCAGCAGAAAAACAGGGATGGGAAATCAGCCCCAGCATTTT
CDR3aa: CASRKTGMGNQPQHF

abundance: .
j_gene: TRBJ2-5
d_gene: .
v_gene: TRBV5-1
CDR3nt: TGCGCCAGCAGCTTGGTCGGGTCCCGGGCCAGCCGGGAGACCCAGTACTTC
CDR3aa: CASSLVGSRASRETQYF

abundance: few
j_gene: TRBJ2-2
d_gene: TRBD2
v_gene: TRBV29-1
CDR3nt: TGCAGCGTTGTGAGACTAGCGGGAGGAGGCACCGGGGAGCTGTTTTTT
CDR3aa: CSVVRLAGGGTGELFF

abundance: .
j_gene: TRBJ2-2
d_gene: .
v_gene: TRBV2
CDR3nt: TGTGCCAGCAGTGATCCCGGGGTCTCCGGGGAGCTGTTTTTT
CDR3aa: CASSDPGVSGELFF

abundance: .
j_gene: TRBJ2-5
d_gene: .
v_gene: TRBV7-3
CDR3nt: TGTGCCAGCAGCTTAACTGTACAAGAGACCCAGTACTTC
CDR3aa: CASSLTVQETQYF

abundance: many
j_gene: TRBJ2-7
d_gene: .
v_gene: TRBV6-2/TRBV6-3
CDR3nt: TGTGCCAGCAGTCGGGGACTTGCCTACGAGCAGTACTTC
CDR3aa: CASSRGLAYEQYF

abundance: .
j_gene: TRBJ1-5
d_gene: TRBD1
v_gene: TRBV19
CDR3nt: TGTGCCAGTAGTATAGCAGGGGGCGGCAATCAGCCCCAGCATTTT
CDR3aa: CASSIAGGGNQPQHF

abundance: few
j_gene: TRBJ2-1
d_gene: TRBD2
v_gene: TRBV12-3/TRBV12-4
CDR3nt: TGTGCCAGCAGTTTGGCTAGCGGGAGGTTGAGCTCCTACAATGAGCAGTTCTTC
CDR3aa: CASSLASGRLSSYNEQFF

abundance: few
j_gene: TRBJ2-1
d_gene: .
v_gene: TRBV11-2
CDR3nt: TGTGCCGCCGGGGACAATGAGCAGTTCTTC
CDR3aa: CAAGDNEQFF

abundance: .
j_gene: TRBJ2-1
d_gene: TRBD2
v_gene: TRBV12-3/TRBV12-4
CDR3nt: TGTGCCAGCAGCATAAGGACTAGCGGGAGTTGGTGGAAGTTCTTC
CDR3aa: CASSIRTSGSWWKFF